Detailed here is one T cell receptor (beta chain). Antigen unknown. The V gene's germline CDR1 is MNHNS and CDR2 SASEGT. V lost 6 bases, J lost 10 bases, and 16 bases lay in between. There are 13 residues in the CDR3. The entry originates in a study of radiotherapy plus CTLA-4 blockade in lung cancer. In the study overall: Patients showed objective responses in 15% to 20% of cases, and disease control was achieved by under 40%.

Some clones are missing from TCRdb's copy, which holds only in-frame ones; the method was immunoSEQ multiplex PCR. In the table there are around 30,000 clones, under 85% of which are singletons. Study-wide results and limits: The study found tumor-derived TCR clones expanded in blood after radiotherapy plus ipilimumab. The best prediction of response reportedly came from early blood T cell clone dynamics, with interferon-beta.

This specimen consisted of peripheral blood, obtained from a patient treated with radiotherapy plus ipilimumab. The clonotype was recovered from a human donor with non-small cell lung cancer whose response to radiotherapy plus ipilimumab could not be evaluated. This chain joins TRBV6-1 and TRBJ2-4; D is possibly TRBD2 (6 bases). The CDR3 protein is CASSEEGGSIQYF. The DNA for the CDR3 is TGTGCCAGCAGCGAGGAGGGAGGAAGTATTCAGTACTTC.